One sample yielded the 4 T cell receptor beta chains listed below, sequenced in a study of OX40 agonist ivuxolimab in advanced cancers. Assay: immunoSEQ multiplex PCR; the TCRdb copy retains only in-frame clones and omits some. The sample has about 42,000 clones; under 90% are singletons. Sample: CD4+ or CD8+ T cells sorted from blood, taken in a trial of the OX40 agonist ivuxolimab. The receptor source for this set is an adult with an advanced solid tumor such as melanoma, head and neck, liver or kidney cancer.

V gene TRBV29-1 combines with J gene TRBJ1-5; D unresolved. V gave up 7 bases and J gave up 1 base, with 11 bases separating them. The CDR3 has 13 residues. The V gene's germline CDR1 is SQVTM and CDR2 ANQGSEA. The CDR3 is CSALQDSNQPQHF. The DNA for the CDR3 is TGCAGCGCCCTCCAGGACAGCAATCAGCCCCAGCATTTT.

This chain uses TRBV6-6 with TRBJ1-1; D gene uncertain. V dropped 11 bases and J dropped 1 base, with 14 bases sitting between them. Germline CDR1 and CDR2: MNHNY and SVGAGI (reference sequence). The CDR3 covers 13 residues. CDR3 nucleotide sequence: TGTGCCCTTGGACGGCCGGAGAACACTGAAGCTTTCTTT. It codes for CALGRPENTEAFF.

The chain carries TRBV9 and TRBJ1-1; D unclear. V was pared by 1 base and J by 0 bases, with 10 bases between. The length of the CDR3 is 15 residues. Germline CDR1 is SGDLS and CDR2 is YYNGEE. CDR3 region: CASSVTSALNTEAFF. The CDR3 DNA is TGTGCCAGCAGCGTAACTTCTGCATTGAACACTGAAGCTTTCTTT.

This chain joins TRBV7-2 and TRBJ2-3; D gene ambiguous. Germline CDR1 is SGHTA and CDR2 is FQGNSA. CDR3 size: 14 residues. V gave up 3 bases and J gave up 1 base, with 8 bases separating them. CDR3 amino acids: CASSLSRRTDTQYF. CDR3 DNA: TGTGCCAGCAGCTTGTCCAGACGCACAGATACGCAGTATTTT.